This T cell receptor beta chain was identified in a study of blood T cell repertoires in COVID-19. Source study methods: Scientists estimated how many nucleated cells there were by amplifying reference gene primers. Here immunoSEQ multiplex PCR was the method, and the copy in TCRdb shows in-frame clones only, minus some. D and trimming come from the DNA, and the V and J calls and clone size come from that table. The sample lists around 180,000 clones; roughly 76% were seen once. This CDR3 is built from 16 residues. V was shortened by 4 bases and J by 5 bases, with 17 bases between the two germline ends. Looked up from germline, CDR1 is MNHNS and CDR2 is SASEGT.

The TCR originated in a woman older than 75 with COVID-19, enrolled during active disease. The sample consisted of peripheral blood. The chain joins TRBV6-1 to TRBJ2-2; weak D call: TRBD2 (6 bases). CDR3: CASSARLVLTTGELFF. The CDR3 DNA sequence: TGTGCCAGCAGTGCGCGACTAGTCTTGACAACCGGGGAGCTGTTTTTT.